The 27 T cell receptor beta chains below all came from one sample that was sequenced in a study of blood T cell repertoires in COVID-19. Profiling relied on immunoSEQ multiplex PCR, and the TCRdb table lists in-frame clones only, not all of them. The sample shows roughly 170,000 clones, under 90% of them seen only once. The sequencing sample was made of peripheral blood. All receptors derive from a human donor in a cohort sampled during active COVID-19.

The chain combines TRBV5-6 with TRBJ1-6; TRBD1 aligns across 11 bases. V shed 4 bases, J shed 11 bases, and the junction held 5 bases outside the gene matches. The CDR3 is made up of 14 amino acids. Germline lookup yields CDR1 SGHDT and CDR2 YYEEEE. CDR3 DNA: TGTGCCAGCAGCGACGGGACAGGGGGTCCACCCCTCCACTTT. It encodes CASSDGTGGPPLHF.

The chain employs TRBV18 and TRBJ1-6, with D possibly TRBD1 on 6 matching bases. The germline V gene encodes CDR1 KGHSH and CDR2 LQKENI. The V gene lost 3 bases and the J gene lost 15 bases, with 18 bases spanning the gap. This CDR3 spans 14 amino acids. In DNA, the CDR3 is TGTGCCAGCTCACCCAGACAGGCGCAGGGGCGCCTCCACTTT. Protein product: CASSPRQAQGRLHF.

The CDR3: CASSLEGASGNTIYF. CDR3 in DNA: TGTGCCAGCAGCTTAGAGGGGGCCTCTGGAAACACCATATATTTT. V gene TRBV7-3 combines with J gene TRBJ1-3, with 7 bases aligning to TRBD1. The CDR3 is 15 amino acids. Germline V gene sequence: CDR1 SGHTA, CDR2 FQGTGA. Germline trimming cut 2 bases from V and 0 bases from J; bases unmatched to any gene: 1.

This clone was detected once. The chain employs TRBV6-1 and TRBJ1-6; weak D call: TRBD1 (6 bases). This CDR3 comprises 13 residues. V was cut by 2 bases and J by 7 bases, with 6 bases left in between. Germline lookup yields CDR1 MNHNS and CDR2 SASEGT. The CDR3, as DNA: TGTGCCAGCAGTGAACAGGGGAATTCACCCCTCCACTTT. Protein product: CASSEQGNSPLHF.

This clone was counted only a few times. V usage is TRBV9 and J usage is TRBJ1-6; a weak D match, TRBD1 (5 bases). CDR1 and CDR2 from the germline V gene are SGDLS and YYNGEE. The ends were cut back, 3 bases at V and 9 bases at J, with 13 bases in the middle. The CDR3 sequence is 14 residues long. The CDR3 sequence: CASSGQLGLSPLHF. CDR3 bases: TGTGCCAGCAGCGGACAGTTGGGCCTTTCACCCCTCCACTTT. Full variable domain (remainder filled in from reference TRBV9 and TRBJ1-6): DSGVTQTPKHLITATGQRVTLRCSPRSGDLSVYWYQQSLDQGLQFLIQYYNGEERAKGNILERFSAQQFPDLHSELNLSSLELGDSALYFCASSGQLGLSPLHFGNGTRLTVT.

V is TRBV2 and J is TRBJ2-5; the D is unclear. The CDR3 is made up of 14 amino acids. The germline V gene encodes CDR1 SNHLY and CDR2 FYNNEI. V shed 4 bases and J shed 0 bases, with 9 bases lying between them. The CDR3 region has the DNA TGTGCCAGCAGTGGAGACTTGTACCAAGAGACCCAGTACTTC. It translates to CASSGDLYQETQYF.

The chain joins TRBV3-1 (or the pseudogene TRBV3-2) to TRBJ1-6, with TRBD1 matching over 11 bases. J lost 6 bases, V lost 0 bases, and 1 base had no gene match. Germline lookup yields CDR1 LGHDT and CDR2 YNNKEL (reference sequence). CDR3 length: 16 amino acids. This CDR3 is CASSQEDRGPNSPLHF. CDR3 in DNA: TGTGCCAGCAGCCAAGAGGACAGGGGGCCTAATTCACCCCTCCACTTT.

This sequence joins TRBV12-3 or TRBV12-4 and TRBJ2-7; 8 bases are a match to TRBD2. Trimming cost V 7 bases and J 4 bases; bases outside gene matches: 6. This CDR3 comprises 13 residues. The CDR3 is CASTPGGGYEQYF. The CDR3 DNA reads as TGTGCCAGCACCCCCGGGGGGGGGTACGAGCAGTACTTC.

This chain connects TRBV13 to TRBJ1-2; possibly TRBD1 for D (5 bases). This CDR3 has 15 residues. Trimming took off 3 bases at V and 1 base at J, with 12 bases between the two ends. CDR1 and CDR2 from the germline V gene are PRHDT and FYEKMQ (reference sequence). The CDR3 reads CASSFDSEVNYGYTF. CDR3 nucleotides: TGTGCCAGCAGCTTTGACAGTGAAGTTAACTATGGCTACACCTTC.

V gene TRBV15 combines with J gene TRBJ2-5; D possibly corresponds to TRBD1 (6 bases). CDR3 length: 15 residues. V dropped 5 bases and J dropped 2 bases, with 15 bases sitting between them. Germline V lookup: CDR1 LNHNV, CDR2 YYDKDF (reference sequence). The CDR3 DNA is TGTGCCACCAGCTCAGAGACAGGACGGCAAGAGACCCAGTACTTC. This codes for CATSSETGRQETQYF.

The chain is built from TRBV9 and TRBJ2-3; D ambiguous. There are 13 residues in the CDR3. The germline CDR1 and CDR2 sequences are SGDLS and YYNGEE. V was cut by 3 bases and J by 3 bases, with 8 bases left in between. The CDR3 coding sequence is TGTGCCAGCAGCGCCGCCCTAACAGATACGCAGTATTTT. Amino acids: CASSAALTDTQYF.

The genes are TRBV5-6 and TRBJ2-3; TRBD2 aligns across 11 bases. CDR3 size: 14 residues. V was clipped by 4 bases and J by 7 bases; unmatched bases: 5. The germline V gene has CDR1 SGHDT and CDR2 YYEEEE. The CDR3, as DNA: TGTGCCAGCAGCCAGGGACTAGCGGCCTATACGCAGTATTTT. Translating it yields CASSQGLAAYTQYF.

The chain combines TRBV14 with TRBJ2-5; 8 nucleotides align to TRBD2. Germline CDR1 is SGHDN and CDR2 is FVKESK. J gave up 0 bases and V 8 bases, and 8 bases lay outside the gene matches. The CDR3 has 15 residues. CDR3 sequence (DNA): TGTGCCAGCCCCCGGGGGGGCCCGTACCAAGAGACCCAGTACTTC. It encodes CASPRGGPYQETQYF.

The chain joins TRBV4-2 to TRBJ1-3, with D perhaps matching TRBD1 (6 bases). V lost 0 bases and J lost 1, with 10 bases in between. Per germline, CDR1 LGHNA and CDR2 YNFKEQ. The CDR3 runs to 16 residues. The CDR3 sequence is CASSQDRGISGNTIYF. Written as DNA, the CDR3 is TGTGCCAGCAGCCAAGATAGGGGGATATCTGGAAACACCATATATTTT.

The chain carries TRBV7-8 and TRBJ1-4; 7 bases line up with TRBD1. Germline assignment: CDR1 SGHVS and CDR2 FQNEAQ. V was clipped by 5 bases and J by 3 bases; unmatched bases: 3. There are 14 residues in the CDR3. CDR3 region: CASSRTGPNEKLFF. CDR3 nucleotide sequence: TGTGCCAGCAGCAGGACAGGACCTAATGAAAAACTGTTTTTT.

This chain connects TRBV9 to TRBJ2-1; 12 positions agree with TRBD1. CDR1 is SGDLS, CDR2 YYNGEE, per germline. Trimming removed 0 bases from V and 9 bases from J; junction bases left unmatched: 4. The CDR3 spans 15 residues. CDR3 region: CASSVDGTGGSEQFF. In DNA, the CDR3 is TGTGCCAGCAGCGTAGATGGGACAGGGGGCAGTGAGCAGTTCTTC.

This clone appeared once. The chain carries TRBV15 and TRBJ1-5, with a weak D call TRBD1 (6 bases). CDR3 length: 14 residues. Germline lookup yields CDR1 LNHNV and CDR2 YYDKDF (reference sequence). Trimming pared 8 bases from V and 0 bases from J, leaving 11 bases between. The CDR3 here is CATGTPFSNQPQHF. DNA for the CDR3: TGTGCCACCGGGACACCCTTTAGCAATCAGCCCCAGCATTTT.

This clone was found once. V is TRBV7-8 and J is TRBJ2-7, with 16 bases aligning to TRBD2. This CDR3 has 16 residues. J was trimmed by 4 bases and V by 5 bases; bases with no gene match: 5. Germline CDR1 reads SGHVS; CDR2 reads FQNEAQ. The DNA of the CDR3 is TGTGCCAGCAGCCAGGGACTAGCGGGGGGGAAGTACGAGCAGTACTTC. Residues: CASSQGLAGGKYEQYF.

This clone was counted between two and nine times. The genes are TRBV6-6 and TRBJ1-1; 9 nucleotides align to TRBD1. With V trimmed by 6 bases and J by 6 bases, 5 bases remained unmatched. Germline V gives CDR1 MNHNY, CDR2 SVGAGI (reference sequence). The length of the CDR3 is 13 residues. The DNA for the CDR3 is TGTGCCAGCAGAATACAGGGGGCCGCTGAAGCTTTCTTT. Translated: CASRIQGAAEAFF.

J is TRBJ1-2 and V is TRBV19; 9 bases agree with TRBD1. The trim removed 7 bases at V and 3 bases at J, leaving 9 bases unmatched. Per germline, CDR1 LNHDA and CDR2 SQIVND (reference sequence). The CDR3 runs 15 residues. CDR3 sequence reads: CASTLGDRVHYGYTF. In DNA form, the CDR3 reads TGTGCCAGTACCCTCGGGGACAGGGTTCACTATGGCTACACCTTC.

The chain carries TRBV6-5 and TRBJ1-2; D is possibly TRBD1 (5 bases). Deletions cut 2 bases from V and 0 bases from J, with 13 bases between. CDR1 is MNHEY and CDR2 is SVGAGI in the germline V gene. This CDR3 region has 16 residues. This CDR3 reads CASSYVRGGANYGYTF. CDR3 coding DNA: TGTGCCAGCAGTTACGTGCGGGGGGGGGCTAACTATGGCTACACCTTC.

The CDR3 is CASSLVGGFYEQYF. The CDR3, as DNA: TGTGCCAGCAGCTTAGTAGGGGGATTCTACGAGCAGTACTTC. The chain recombines TRBV7-2 with TRBJ2-7, with D maybe TRBD1 (6 bases). The CDR3 spans 14 residues. CDR1 and CDR2 from the germline V gene are SGHTA and FQGNSA. Between the trimmed V and J ends, which lost 1 base and 3 bases, there was a span of 10 bases.

The gene calls are TRBV19 and TRBJ1-5; 7 bases are shared with TRBD1. This CDR3 contains 12 residues. J gave up 5 bases and V 6 bases, and 1 base lay outside the gene matches. The germline V gene encodes CDR1 LNHDA and CDR2 SQIVND (reference sequence). The CDR3 DNA reads as TGTGCCAGTAGACAGGGGTATCAGCCCCAGCATTTT. It codes for CASRQGYQPQHF.

The chain couples TRBV2 to TRBJ1-4, with D hard to call. Trimming took 3 bases from V and 4 from J, leaving 12 bases between them. This CDR3 comprises 15 residues. Germline assignment: CDR1 SNHLY and CDR2 FYNNEI. CDR3 protein: CASSDIIAYNEKLFF. CDR3 coding DNA: TGTGCCAGCAGTGACATCATAGCCTATAATGAAAAACTGTTTTTT.

The rearrangement links TRBV18 to TRBJ2-1, with 7 bases aligning to TRBD1. The CDR3 totals 14 residues. CDR1 and CDR2 from the germline V gene are KGHSH and LQKENI. The V segment lost 4 bases and the J segment 7 bases; nucleotides outside the gene matches: 7. The CDR3 nucleotides read TGTGCCAGCTCACTCGGGACAGAGAAGAATGAGCAGTTCTTC. It is translated as CASSLGTEKNEQFF.

The chain employs TRBV5-1 and TRBJ2-5, with 10 positions matching TRBD1. Germline values: CDR1 SGHRS, CDR2 YFSETQ. V was clipped by 3 bases and J by 7 bases; unmatched bases: 12. The CDR3 is 16 residues long. The CDR3 is CASSSTQTGGVGTQYF. The DNA for the CDR3 is TGCGCCAGCAGCTCTACCCAGACAGGGGGCGTGGGGACCCAGTACTTC.

The chain couples TRBV2 to TRBJ2-7; TRBD1 is a possible D gene (7 bases). This CDR3 is 15 amino acids long. V lost 3 bases to trimming and J lost 1 base, with 13 bases between them. CDR1 and CDR2 (germline): SNHLY, FYNNEI. The CDR3 DNA sequence: TGTGCCAGCAGTGACGTGCAGGGGGGATCCTACGAGCAGTACTTC. Translation: CASSDVQGGSYEQYF.